Detailed here is one T cell receptor beta chain. The source of the sample is a study of blood T cell repertoires in COVID-19. The overall study: Researchers got acute and convalescent COVID-19 samples from the United States, Italy and Spain. PBMCs, B-cell-depleted T cells, or T cells provided the cDNA or gDNA that made up the material.

In the study's own analysis: Nucleated cell number was recorded as an estimate derived from reference gene primer amplification. The data were produced by immunoSEQ multiplex PCR, yet TCRdb's version contains in-frame clones alone and is incomplete. The DNA gave D and trimming, while V, J and clone size come from that table. The data contain some 150,000 clones, approximately 83% of them seen just once; the ten biggest clones take up 4%. Trimming shortened V by 0 bases and J by 4 bases, and 12 bases separated the two germline ends. This CDR3 has 15 amino acids. Germline assignment: CDR1 LGHNA and CDR2 YNFKEQ.

The chain joins TRBV4-2 to TRBJ1-2; weak D call: TRBD1 (5 bases). The source is a woman aged 55-70 years with acute or convalescent COVID-19. Sequencing was done on a sample of peripheral blood. The CDR3 region has the DNA TGTGCCAGCAGCCAAGACGAAGCAGGGTTCTATGGCTACACCTTC. Its translation: CASSQDEAGFYGYTF.